Presented here are 14 T cell receptor beta chains from one specimen sequenced in a study of blood T cell repertoires in COVID-19. Some clones are missing from TCRdb's copy, which holds only in-frame ones; the method was immunoSEQ multiplex PCR. The sample records roughly 280,000 clones, 80% to 90% being singletons. The specimen was peripheral blood. These receptors were collected from a woman in her 70s with acute or convalescent COVID-19.

The chain employs TRBV11-2 and TRBJ1-1; 7 bases fit TRBD1. Germline trimming cut 6 bases from V and 4 bases from J; bases unmatched to any gene: 5. Germline CDR1 and CDR2: SGHAT and FQNNGV. This CDR3 region has 13 residues. The chain's CDR3 is CASSLQGTTEAFF. The CDR3 DNA is TGTGCCAGCAGTTTACAGGGGACCACTGAAGCTTTCTTT. The full variable domain, rest sourced from reference TRBV11-2 and TRBJ1-1, is EAGVAQSPRYKIIEKRQSVAFWCNPISGHATLYWYQQILGQGPKLLIQFQNNGVVDDSQLPKDRFSAERLKGVDSTLKIQPAKLEDSAVYLCASSLQGTTEAFFGQGTRLTVV.

This chain joins TRBV3-1 (or the pseudogene TRBV3-2) and TRBJ1-4; tentatively, D is TRBD1 (5 bases). Germline loops: CDR1 LGHDT, CDR2 YNNKEL (reference sequence). The CDR3 runs to 14 residues. V was pared by 4 bases and J by 1 base, with 7 bases between. The CDR3 nucleotides read TGTGCCAGCAGCCCGACAGTAACTAATGAAAAACTGTTTTTT. This gives the protein CASSPTVTNEKLFF.

The V and J genes are TRBV4-1 and TRBJ1-1; D remains unclear. CDR3 length equals 13 residues. V lost 1 base to trimming and J lost 5 bases, with 8 bases between them. Germline assignment: CDR1 MGHRA and CDR2 YSYEKL. The CDR3 region has the DNA TGCGCCAGCAGCCAAGCTTGGGAGACTGAAGCTTTCTTT. It specifies CASSQAWETEAFF.

V and J are TRBV7-9 and TRBJ1-2, with 7 bases lining up with TRBD1. The CDR3 runs 14 residues. V lost 5 bases to trimming and J lost 8 bases; unmatched junction nucleotides: 11. Per the germline V gene, CDR1 is SEHNR and CDR2 is FQNEAQ (reference sequence). As DNA, the CDR3 is TGTGCCAGCAGCCACTACAGGGGTCGTGGCGGCTACACCTTC. Its translation: CASSHYRGRGGYTF.

This rearrangement joins TRBV11-2 to TRBJ2-2, with D hard to call. Deletions cut 3 bases from V and 7 bases from J, with 6 bases between. Germline CDR1 is SGHAT and CDR2 is FQNNGV. The CDR3 covers 12 residues. The CDR3 DNA follows: TGTGCCAGCAGCTTTGTATACGGGGAGCTGTTTTTT. Encoded protein: CASSFVYGELFF.

DNA for the CDR3: TGTGCCACCAGCTTCGACCGAGCGACGGATACGCAGTATTTT. Its protein product is CATSFDRATDTQYF. The chain links TRBV15 to TRBJ2-3; no clear D. The CDR3 consists of 14 residues. Germline V CDR1 and CDR2: LNHNV, YYDKDF (reference sequence). V was cut by 5 bases and J by 6 bases, with 15 bases left in between.

The rearrangement links TRBV12-3 or TRBV12-4 to TRBJ1-5; 7 bases fit TRBD1. The V and J ends lost 6 bases and 7 bases, in that order; junction bases with no gene match: 6. The CDR3 sequence is 13 residues long. CDR3 sequence: CASSTGVRQPQHF. CDR3 nucleotide sequence: TGTGCCAGCAGCACAGGGGTTCGGCAGCCCCAGCATTTT.

The table lists this clone with a count of one. V gene TRBV18 combines with J gene TRBJ2-7, with a possible D match to TRBD1 (6 bases). The CDR3 totals 15 residues. Trimming stripped 8 bases from V and 0 bases from J, with 17 bases between. In germline, CDR1 is KGHSH, CDR2 LQKENI. The chain's CDR3 is CASATGQFPSYEQYF. The CDR3 region has the DNA TGTGCCAGCGCGACAGGCCAGTTTCCCTCCTACGAGCAGTACTTC.

J is TRBJ2-1 and V is TRBV2; D is undetermined. This CDR3 region has 13 residues. Germline CDR1 and CDR2: SNHLY and FYNNEI. The germline V and J ends were trimmed by 7 bases and 5 bases, with 12 bases remaining between them. CDR3 amino acids: CASKDSRHNEQFF. In DNA, the CDR3 is TGTGCCAGCAAAGACTCCCGTCACAATGAGCAGTTCTTC.

The gene calls are TRBV3-1 (or the pseudogene TRBV3-2) and TRBJ1-5; 8 bases are shared with TRBD1. J lost 9 bases, V lost 3 bases, and 10 bases had no gene match. Germline-derived CDR1 and CDR2 are LGHDT and YNNKEL (reference sequence). The CDR3 is 15 amino acids. The CDR3 sequence is CASSHTGQAFGPQHF. CDR3 bases: TGTGCCAGCAGCCATACGGGACAGGCCTTTGGGCCCCAGCATTTT.

The genes are TRBV19 and TRBJ2-1; 8 nucleotides agree with TRBD1. The CDR3 is 15 amino acids. Losses at the gene ends were 0 bases for V and 9 bases for J; bases not matched to a gene: 7. Germline CDR1 and CDR2: LNHDA and SQIVND (reference sequence). The CDR3 sequence is CASSIDPRGQGEQFF. CDR3 nucleotides: TGTGCCAGTAGTATAGATCCCAGGGGGCAGGGTGAGCAGTTCTTC.

The chain couples TRBV19 to TRBJ2-6; possible D gene TRBD1, 5 bases. Germline CDR1 reads LNHDA; CDR2 reads SQIVND (reference sequence). The CDR3 extends over 18 amino acids. V was cut by 5 bases and J by 4 bases, with 21 bases left in between. CDR3 amino acids: CASSDFAAGSAGANVLTF. CDR3 nucleotides: TGTGCCAGTAGTGATTTCGCGGCAGGGTCAGCGGGGGCCAACGTCCTGACTTTC.

V and J are TRBV2 and TRBJ1-4; TRBD1 aligns across 7 bases. The germline V gene has CDR1 SNHLY and CDR2 FYNNEI. The CDR3 loop spans 13 amino acids. The ends lost 9 bases at V and 7 bases at J; junction bases unmatched: 8. CDR3 residues: CASYRGRGEKLFF. The CDR3 coding sequence is TGTGCCAGTTACAGGGGCCGGGGTGAAAAACTGTTTTTT.

The table lists this clone with a count of one. The chain couples TRBV7-2 to TRBJ2-2, with D maybe TRBD2 (5 bases). The CDR3 loop spans 15 amino acids. V was cut by 1 base and J by 4 bases, with 10 bases left in between. Germline lookup yields CDR1 SGHTA and CDR2 FQGNSA. CDR3 loop: CASSLGQTSTGELFF. DNA of the CDR3: TGTGCCAGCAGCTTAGGCCAAACTAGCACCGGGGAGCTGTTTTTT.